The 19 T cell receptor beta chains given below trace back to one sample, sequenced in a study of human T cells and chemical hapten exposure. Time point meaning: pre-sensitization, week 0. As for treatment: therapeutic diphenylcyclopropenone sensitization with weekly scalp DPC. One entry per CDR3 protein, called by TCRdb with MiXCR from the RACE reads. The sample records tens of thousands of distinct CDR3 sequences, about a tenth being singletons. The specimen comprised whole blood, sampled in connection with sensitization to the hapten diphenylcyclopropenone (DPC). Every receptor here comes from a woman in her forties or fifties with alopecia areata. Some clones in this sample may be carry-over from other donors' samples.

This clonotype occurred many times. The chain recombines TRBV7-9 with TRBJ1-5; 8 nucleotides match TRBD1. CDR1 SEHNR and CDR2 FQNEAQ come from the germline V gene (reference sequence). This CDR3 has 17 residues. The V segment lost 0 bases and the J segment 3 bases; nucleotides outside the gene matches: 7. For the CDR3, the DNA is TGTGCCAGCAGCTTAGCACGCGGGACAGGCGTCAATCAGCCCCAGCATTTT. Its protein is CASSLARGTGVNQPQHF.

This clonotype was seen ten or more times. The J gene is TRBJ1-5, the V gene TRBV7-2; D is uncertain. V lost 4 bases and J lost 1, with 11 bases in between. The CDR3 runs to 15 residues. Looked up from germline, CDR1 is SGHTA and CDR2 is FQGNSA. The CDR3 DNA reads as TGTGCCAGCAGCTCAGAACCGGGAAGCAATCAGCCCCAGCATTTT. As protein: CASSSEPGSNQPQHF.

As regards this clonotype: A read error may produce the germline difference seen at one junction end. V and J are TRBV7-9 and TRBJ2-7, with D unclear. Germline CDR1 SEHNR, CDR2 FQNEAQ (reference sequence). The CDR3 totals 12 residues. CDR3 nucleotides: TGTGTCAGCAGCCCCCTCACCCACGAGCAGTACTTC. Translated: CVSSPLTHEQYF.

The rearrangement joins TRBV29-1 to TRBJ1-2, with 7 nucleotides matching TRBD1. Germline V gene data show CDR1 as SQVTM and CDR2 as ANQGSEA. CDR3 size: 16 residues. J was trimmed by 1 base and V by 4 bases; bases with no gene match: 12. The DNA of the CDR3 is TGCAGCGTTGGGGGTCGGGACAGCCAACTTAACTATGGCTACACCTTC. It is translated as CSVGGRDSQLNYGYTF.

This clonotype has ten or more counts. V is TRBV3-1 and J is TRBJ2-7; the match to TRBD2 covers 12 bases. Unmatched junction bases numbered 8, after V lost 4 bases and J lost 4 bases. The V gene's germline CDR1 is LGHDT and CDR2 YNNKEL (reference sequence). The CDR3 totals 16 residues. CDR3 nucleotide sequence: TGTGCCAGCAGCCCTAACCGACTAGCGGGAGTGTACGAGCAGTACTTC. Protein sequence: CASSPNRLAGVYEQYF.

This clonotype was seen more than once but under ten times. V usage is TRBV7-2 and J usage is TRBJ1-4; the D is unclear. Deletions cut 1 base from V and 5 bases from J, with 11 bases between. In germline, CDR1 is SGHTA, CDR2 FQGNSA. This CDR3 region has 15 residues. The CDR3 loop is CASSLGDGMNEKLFF. In DNA, the CDR3 is TGTGCCAGCAGCTTAGGCGATGGCATGAATGAAAAACTGTTTTTT.

This clonotype has ten or more counts. The chain employs TRBV7-9 and TRBJ2-7; 8 bases align to TRBD1. The CDR3 loop spans 16 amino acids. Germline CDR1 and CDR2: SEHNR and FQNEAQ (reference sequence). J was trimmed by 4 bases and V by 5 bases; bases with no gene match: 13. The CDR3 reads CASSRLFGDRRYEQYF. DNA of the CDR3: TGTGCCAGCAGCCGACTCTTCGGGGACAGGCGATACGAGCAGTACTTC.

This clonotype was picked up many times. The chain links TRBV7-9 to TRBJ1-1; D uncertain. The CDR3 is 12 residues long. V lost 7 bases, J lost 2 bases, and 8 bases lay in between. CDR1 and CDR2 (germline): SEHNR, FQNEAQ (reference sequence). The CDR3 DNA reads as TGTGCCAGCACCCTTACAAACACTGAAGCTTTCTTT. Its protein is CASTLTNTEAFF. The full variable domain, its missing parts supplied by reference TRBV7-9 and TRBJ1-1, is DTGVSQNPRHKITKRGQNVTFRCDPISEHNRLYWYRQTLGQGPEFLTYFQNEAQLEKSRLLSDRFSAERPKGSFSTLEIQRTEQGDSAMYLCASTLTNTEAFFGQGTRLTVV.

This clonotype came up many times. The chain links TRBV29-1 to TRBJ2-2; 8 nucleotides line up with TRBD2. Germline V gives CDR1 SQVTM, CDR2 ANQGSEA. The CDR3 length is 14 residues. V was pared by 7 bases and J by 6 bases, with 10 bases of the junction left unmatched. The CDR3 loop is CSAWRGDLPGELFF. CDR3 bases: TGCAGCGCGTGGCGGGGGGACCTCCCCGGGGAGCTGTTTTTT.

In its sample, this clonotype was seen many times. This chain links TRBV12-3 or TRBV12-4 with TRBJ1-2; 12 bases map to TRBD1. The CDR3 is 15 residues long. The trim removed 8 bases at V and 7 bases at J, leaving 11 bases unmatched. CDR3 in amino acids: CASGRMGQGASGYTF. CDR3 coding DNA: TGTGCCAGCGGAAGAATGGGACAGGGGGCCAGTGGCTACACCTTC.

Only a few counts were recorded for this clonotype. This rearrangement joins TRBV5-1 to TRBJ2-2; 10 bases fit TRBD2. Germline CDR1 is SGHRS and CDR2 is YFSETQ. The CDR3 spans 14 residues. With 5 bases clipped from V and 3 bases from J, the junction kept 1 base outside the gene matches. The DNA for the CDR3 is TGCGCCAGCAGACTAGCGGGGTACACCGGGGAGCTGTTTTTT. It encodes CASRLAGYTGELFF.

This clonotype came up many times. V usage is TRBV7-3 and J usage is TRBJ2-3, with 8 bases aligning to TRBD2. The length of the CDR3 is 15 residues. Trimming removed 2 bases from V and 6 bases from J; junction bases left unmatched: 7. The germline CDR1 and CDR2 sequences are SGHTA and FQGTGA. CDR3 nucleotide sequence: TGTGCCAGCAGCTTAGTAGCGGGAAATATGGATACGCAGTATTTT. Translated: CASSLVAGNMDTQYF.

The table lists this clonotype with a few counts. This chain joins TRBV7-9 and TRBJ2-2; D possibly corresponds to TRBD1 (6 bases). The V gene's germline CDR1 is SEHNR and CDR2 FQNEAQ (reference sequence). The CDR3 has 14 amino acids. Deletions cut 4 bases from V and 4 bases from J, with 10 bases between. The CDR3: CASSWGHTTGELFF. The CDR3 DNA reads as TGTGCCAGCAGCTGGGGACACACCACCGGGGAGCTGTTTTTT.

The V and J genes are TRBV24-1 and TRBJ2-1, with D uncertain. The CDR3 covers 16 residues. Germline assignment: CDR1 KGHDR and CDR2 SFDVKD. Trimming shortened V by 4 bases and J by 12 bases, and 24 bases separated the two germline ends. CDR3 bases: TGTGCCACCAGTGACTCATACCAATCCCCCAATGACGCGCAGTTCTTC. Its protein is CATSDSYQSPNDAQFF.

This chain uses TRBV12-3 or TRBV12-4 with TRBJ1-4; D ambiguous. V was cut by 6 bases and J by 2 bases, with 13 bases left in between. The CDR3 sequence is 15 residues long. CDR3 DNA sequence: TGTGCCAGCAGCCCTTCCTCCTTGACTAATGAAAAACTGTTTTTT. Translation gives CASSPSSLTNEKLFF.

The genes are TRBV20-1 and TRBJ2-7, with D uncertain. The CDR3 contains 11 residues. Germline CDR1 and CDR2: DFQATT and SNEGSKA (reference sequence). V lost 2 bases to trimming and J lost 3 bases, with 5 bases between them. CDR3 nucleotides: TGCAGTGCTAGAAAGAGCTACGAGCAGTACTTC. Translated: CSARKSYEQYF.

The table lists this clonotype with many counts. The gene calls are TRBV14 and TRBJ1-4; tentatively, D is TRBD1 (5 bases). V dropped 2 bases and J dropped 4 bases, with 11 bases sitting between them. This CDR3 region has 15 residues. Per the germline V gene, CDR1 is SGHDN and CDR2 is FVKESK. CDR3 sequence reads: CASSQRGLSNEKLFF. For the CDR3, the DNA is TGTGCCAGCAGCCAACGGGGCTTGAGTAATGAAAAACTGTTTTTT.

This clonotype was detected many times. The rearrangement uses TRBV6-1 and TRBJ2-7, with 10 bases matching TRBD1. V was clipped by 6 bases and J by 2 bases; unmatched bases: 7. Germline-derived CDR1 and CDR2 are MNHNS and SASEGT. The CDR3 runs to 15 residues. The chain's CDR3 is CASRPGTGATYEQYF. The CDR3 DNA reads TGTGCCAGCAGGCCCGGGACAGGGGCCACCTACGAGCAGTACTTC.

This clonotype was counted a few times. The rearrangement links TRBV9 to TRBJ1-6; no clear D. Trimming stripped 4 bases from V and 8 bases from J, with 19 bases between. This CDR3 comprises 16 residues. Germline V gene lookup returns CDR1 SGDLS and CDR2 YYNGEE. The CDR3 here is CASSPEVGLFDSPLHF. The CDR3 coding sequence is TGTGCCAGCAGCCCAGAAGTAGGGTTGTTCGATTCACCCCTCCACTTT.